This T cell receptor (beta chain) was sequenced for a study of OX40 agonist ivuxolimab in advanced cancers. Findings of the study overall: Certain nonresponding patients likewise had low normalized T-cell clonal expansion. Fewer expanded clones were found on average in CD4+ than in CD8+ T cells. Antigens targeted by the expanded peripheral T cells were not determined. Some of the lowest clonal expansion was seen in partial responders at 0.1-3.0 mg/kg.

As to this clone: Its target is not known.

Here immunoSEQ multiplex PCR was the method, and the copy in TCRdb shows in-frame clones only, minus some. This table has about 35,000 clones, about 70% appearing once. The CDR3 runs to 13 residues. Germline CDR1 and CDR2: MNHNS and SASEGT. Trimming at V came to 8 bases and at J to 2 bases, leaving 4 bases not matched to a gene. The specimen comprised CD4+ or CD8+ T cells sorted from blood, sampled in a trial of the OX40 agonist ivuxolimab. The receptor was isolated from an adult with an advanced solid tumor such as melanoma, head and neck, liver or kidney cancer. The chain has TRBV6-1 and TRBJ2-3; 7 bases match TRBD1. The CDR3 nucleotides read TGTGCCAGCGGGGGACAGCACACAGATACGCAGTATTTT. It translates to CASGGQHTDTQYF.